What follows is one T cell receptor (beta chain) and its context. A read error may be the cause here, since a much bigger clone is one base away. Using its own MiXCR run on the PCR reads, TCRdb lists one record per CDR3 protein. Of some 680,000 distinct CDR3 sequences listed, over 25% were seen once; the top ten hold about 0.8%. CDR3 length equals 14 residues. The V and J ends lost 8 bases and 4 bases respectively, with 16 bases between them. This entry comes from a study of molecular identifiers for immune sequencing clone quantification. This receptor was taken from a human donor in good health. Some libraries in this study had Jurkat cell RNA spiked in. Sequencing was carried out using naive CD8+ T cells from blood, with Jurkat cell RNA spiked in. Subset noted: FACS-sorted CD8+CD4-CCR7+CD45RA+ naive T cells. The chain couples TRBV12-3 or TRBV12-4 to TRBJ2-3, with TRBD2 as a possible D gene (6 bases). The CDR3 DNA is TGTGCCAGCGTATGGAGGGGCCGTGCAGATACGCAGTATTTT. This encodes CASVWRGRADTQYF.